Each of the 10 T cell receptor beta chains below was sequenced from the same sample in a study of cytomegalovirus exposure and HLA in healthy donors. Primers included in the PCR were 60 Vbeta and 13 Jbeta primers. This table comes from immunoSEQ multiplex PCR, and its TCRdb copy is limited to in-frame clones, with some not included. The repertoire includes some 130,000 clones, approximately 82% of them detected once, and 1.5% sits in the top ten. Sequenced sample: PBMCs. The receptors originated from a man between 35 and 55 years old in good health and CMV-seronegative.

This clone was seen only a few times. The chain is built from TRBV4-2 and TRBJ2-7; perhaps TRBD2 as D (6 bases). Trimming took off 4 bases at V and 4 bases at J, with 14 bases between the two ends. CDR3 length: 14 residues. The V gene's germline CDR1 is LGHNA and CDR2 YNFKEQ. CDR3 region: CASSPLGLTYEQYF. The CDR3 coding sequence is TGTGCCAGCAGCCCCCTGGGACTGACGTACGAGCAGTACTTC.

This chain's CDR3 is CASVNSRNQPQHF. The DNA of the CDR3 is TGTGCCAGCGTTAACAGTCGCAATCAGCCCCAGCATTTT. This sequence joins TRBV28 and TRBJ1-5; D unclear. The CDR3 is 13 amino acids. V lost 8 bases and J lost 2, with 10 bases in between. Germline V gene data show CDR1 as MDHEN and CDR2 as SYDVKM. Using reference TRBV28 and TRBJ1-5 for the parts outside the CDR3, the full variable domain is DVKVTQSSRYLVKRTGEKVFLECVQDMDHENMFWYRQDPGLGLRLIYFSYDVKMKEKGDIPEGYSVSREKKERFSLILESASTNQTSMYLCASVNSRNQPQHFGDGTRLSIL.

The chain carries TRBV18 and TRBJ2-3, with TRBD2 matching 9 bases. This CDR3 region has 16 residues. V shed 1 base, J shed 3 bases, and the junction held 5 bases outside the gene matches. CDR1 is KGHSH and CDR2 is LQKENI in the germline V gene. The CDR3 sequence: CASSPLLAGVTDTQYF. CDR3 nucleotide sequence: TGTGCCAGCTCACCACTGTTAGCGGGGGTGACAGATACGCAGTATTTT.

The V and J genes are TRBV5-1 and TRBJ2-1; 8 positions agree with TRBD2. Per the germline V gene, CDR1 is SGHRS and CDR2 is YFSETQ. Trimming took 2 bases from V and 0 from J; bases not matched to a gene: 1. The CDR3 contains 15 residues. The CDR3, as DNA: TGCGCCAGCAGCTTCCTAGCGGGCTCCTACAATGAGCAGTTCTTC. Residues: CASSFLAGSYNEQFF.

The V gene is TRBV5-5, the J gene TRBJ1-5; D gene ambiguous. Germline lookup yields CDR1 SGHKS and CDR2 YYEKEE (reference sequence). This CDR3 is 13 amino acids long. V was clipped by 0 bases and J by 7 bases, with 8 bases between them. The CDR3 sequence is CASSLEIEQPQHF. CDR3 DNA sequence: TGTGCCAGCAGCTTGGAAATAGAACAGCCCCAGCATTTT.

This clone occurred a few times. This rearrangement joins TRBV5-5 to TRBJ2-7, with 11 bases that match TRBD2. V shed 1 base and J 4 bases; nucleotides not matched to a gene: 4. Germline values: CDR1 SGHKS, CDR2 YYEKEE (reference sequence). The CDR3 length is 15 residues. Here the CDR3 DNA reads TGTGCCAGCAGCTTGACTAGCGGGGGCCAATACGAGCAGTACTTC. Its translation: CASSLTSGGQYEQYF.

V is TRBV5-4 and J is TRBJ1-1; maybe TRBD1 (5 bases). The CDR3 runs 18 residues. The V end lost 0 bases, the J end lost 4 bases, and 22 bases lay between the germline ends. From germline, CDR1 is SGHNT and CDR2 YYREEE (reference sequence). The CDR3 spells CASSLGGSRGYEGTEAFF. The CDR3 nucleotides are TGTGCCAGCAGCTTGGGAGGTTCCCGGGGGTACGAGGGCACTGAAGCTTTCTTT. The variable domain in full, completed from reference TRBV5-4 and TRBJ1-1, reads ETGVTQSPTHLIKTRGQQVTLRCSSQSGHNTVSWYQQALGQGPQFIFQYYREEENGRGNFPPRFSGLQFPNYSSELNVNALELDDSALYLCASSLGGSRGYEGTEAFFGQGTRLTVV.

This clone appeared a few times. V and J are TRBV19 and TRBJ1-2; 7 bases match TRBD1. The J segment lost 4 bases and the V segment lost 7 bases, leaving 9 bases of the junction unmatched. This CDR3 has 14 amino acids. Per the germline V gene, CDR1 is LNHDA and CDR2 is SQIVND (reference sequence). The DNA of the CDR3 is TGTGCCAGTATCCGATCGGCAGGGGGCTATGGCTACACCTTC. Amino acid sequence: CASIRSAGGYGYTF.

The rearrangement joins TRBV4-1 to TRBJ2-1; 12 bases agree with TRBD2. V dropped 8 bases and J dropped 6; count of bases not matched to a gene: 11. Germline CDR1 and CDR2: MGHRA and YSYEKL. The CDR3 sequence is 16 residues long. Here the CDR3 reads CASQPRLAGGPNEQFF. For the CDR3, the DNA is TGCGCCAGCCAGCCACGTCTAGCGGGAGGGCCCAATGAGCAGTTCTTC.

The J gene is TRBJ1-2, the V gene TRBV29-1; D call uncertain. V lost 1 base and J lost 5, with 8 bases in between. Germline V gene data show CDR1 as SQVTM and CDR2 as ANQGSEA. This CDR3 has 12 amino acids. The CDR3 bases are TGCAGCGTTGAAGGAGAACAGTATGGCTACACCTTC. Translation gives CSVEGEQYGYTF.